This T cell receptor beta chain was recovered during a study of blood T cells in healthy people across ages. Study results and limitations: Getting older went along with TCR beta diversity per million T cells dropping roughly linearly. Unsorted PBMC material precluded a definitive naive versus antigen-experienced comparison.

The germline gives CDR1 DFQATT, CDR2 SNEGSKA (reference sequence). The length of the CDR3 is 12 residues. The J segment lost 6 bases and the V segment lost 6 bases, leaving 2 bases of the junction unmatched. Details on this clonotype: Its target is not known. Given a much more abundant clone one base away, this may be a read error.

With a J-beta primer mix and a sample-barcoded 5' primer, a second PCR ran about 7 to 12 cycles. MiXCR was run by TCRdb on the 5' RACE reads, yielding one entry per CDR3 protein. The sample consists of about 780,000 distinct CDR3 sequences, around 45% of them appearing once. The chain employs TRBV20-1 and TRBJ2-1; 10 positions agree with TRBD2. Sequencing input: blood. This clonotype originated in a man aged 80 or over in good health. CDR3 protein: CSATSGCNEQFF. Here the CDR3 DNA reads TGCAGTGCGACTAGCGGGTGCAATGAGCAGTTCTTC.